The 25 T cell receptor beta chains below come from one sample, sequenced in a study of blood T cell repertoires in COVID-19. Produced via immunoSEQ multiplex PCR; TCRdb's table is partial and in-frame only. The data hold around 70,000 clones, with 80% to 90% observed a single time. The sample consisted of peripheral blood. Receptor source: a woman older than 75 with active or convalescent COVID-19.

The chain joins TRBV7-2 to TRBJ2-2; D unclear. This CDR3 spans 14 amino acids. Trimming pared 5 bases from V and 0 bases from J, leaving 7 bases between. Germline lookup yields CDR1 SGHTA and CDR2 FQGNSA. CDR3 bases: TGTGCCAGCAGCCCTGGGCCGAACACCGGGGAGCTGTTTTTT. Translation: CASSPGPNTGELFF.

CDR3 sequence reads: CASTLGPGVRGYTF. DNA of the CDR3: TGTGCCAGCACCTTAGGCCCCGGGGTGAGGGGCTACACCTTC. This chain joins TRBV2 and TRBJ1-2; D is unclear. Looked up from germline, CDR1 is SNHLY and CDR2 is FYNNEI. Trimming left V 7 bases short and J 8 bases short, with 20 bases between. The length of the CDR3 is 14 residues.

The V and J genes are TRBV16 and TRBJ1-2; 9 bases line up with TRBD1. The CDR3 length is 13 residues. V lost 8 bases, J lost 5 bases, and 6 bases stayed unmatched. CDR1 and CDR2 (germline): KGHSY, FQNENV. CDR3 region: CASGKDRGYGYTF. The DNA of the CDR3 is TGTGCCAGCGGAAAGGACAGGGGATATGGCTACACCTTC.

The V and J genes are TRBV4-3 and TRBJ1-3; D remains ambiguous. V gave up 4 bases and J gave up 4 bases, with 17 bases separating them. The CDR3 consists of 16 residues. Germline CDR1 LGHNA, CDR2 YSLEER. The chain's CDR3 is CASSPEGRVPGNTIYF. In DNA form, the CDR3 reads TGCGCCAGCAGCCCCGAGGGCCGGGTTCCCGGAAACACCATATATTTT.

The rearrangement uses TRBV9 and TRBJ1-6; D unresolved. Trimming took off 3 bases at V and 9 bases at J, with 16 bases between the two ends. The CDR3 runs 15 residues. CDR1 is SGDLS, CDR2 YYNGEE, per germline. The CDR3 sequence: CASSALTRDGSPLHF. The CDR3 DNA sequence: TGTGCCAGCAGCGCATTAACACGGGATGGTTCACCCCTCCACTTT. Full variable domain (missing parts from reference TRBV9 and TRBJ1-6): DSGVTQTPKHLITATGQRVTLRCSPRSGDLSVYWYQQSLDQGLQFLIQYYNGEERAKGNILERFSAQQFPDLHSELNLSSLELGDSALYFCASSALTRDGSPLHFGNGTRLTVT.

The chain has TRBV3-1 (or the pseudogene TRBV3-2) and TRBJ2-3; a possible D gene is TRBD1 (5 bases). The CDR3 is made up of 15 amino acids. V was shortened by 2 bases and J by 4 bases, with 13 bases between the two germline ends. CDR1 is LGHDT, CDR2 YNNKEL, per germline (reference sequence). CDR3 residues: CASSQTPSRADTQYF. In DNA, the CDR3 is TGTGCCAGCAGCCAAACGCCTTCCAGGGCAGATACGCAGTATTTT.

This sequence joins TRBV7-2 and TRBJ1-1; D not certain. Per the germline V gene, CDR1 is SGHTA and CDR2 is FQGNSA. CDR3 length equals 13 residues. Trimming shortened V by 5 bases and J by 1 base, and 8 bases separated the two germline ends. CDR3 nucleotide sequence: TGTGCCAGCAGCCCACCCAGGAACACTGAAGCTTTCTTT. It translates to CASSPPRNTEAFF.

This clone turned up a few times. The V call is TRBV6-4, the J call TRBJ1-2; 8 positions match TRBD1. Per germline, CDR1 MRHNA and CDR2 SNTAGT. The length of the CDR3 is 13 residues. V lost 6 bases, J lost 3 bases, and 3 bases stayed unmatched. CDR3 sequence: CASSKTGDYGYTF. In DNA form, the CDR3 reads TGTGCCAGCAGCAAGACAGGGGACTATGGCTACACCTTC.

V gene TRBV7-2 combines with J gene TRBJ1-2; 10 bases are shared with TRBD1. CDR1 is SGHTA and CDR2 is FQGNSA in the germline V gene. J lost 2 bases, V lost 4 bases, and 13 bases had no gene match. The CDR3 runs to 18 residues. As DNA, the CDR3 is TGTGCCAGCAGCTACATCCGGGACAGGGGAGGGATGAACTATGGCTACACCTTC. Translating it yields CASSYIRDRGGMNYGYTF.

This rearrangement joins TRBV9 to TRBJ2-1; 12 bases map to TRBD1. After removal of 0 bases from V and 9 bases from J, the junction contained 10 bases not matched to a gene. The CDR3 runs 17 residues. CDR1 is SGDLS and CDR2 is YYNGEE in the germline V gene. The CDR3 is CASSVGRVGTGGGEQFF. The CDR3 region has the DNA TGTGCCAGCAGCGTAGGGCGAGTCGGGACAGGGGGCGGTGAGCAGTTCTTC.

CDR3 nucleotides: TGTGCCAGCAGCCCGTCTTGGGGAGGCAATCAGCCCCAGCATTTT. Translated: CASSPSWGGNQPQHF. This chain links TRBV7-2 with TRBJ1-5; D is unclear. The CDR3 extends over 15 amino acids. Per the germline V gene, CDR1 is SGHTA and CDR2 is FQGNSA. The V gene lost 5 bases and the J gene lost 2 bases, with 13 bases spanning the gap.

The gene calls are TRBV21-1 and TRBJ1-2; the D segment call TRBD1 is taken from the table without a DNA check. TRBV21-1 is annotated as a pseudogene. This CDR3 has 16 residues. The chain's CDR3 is CASSKTGGPPVYGYTF. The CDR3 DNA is TGTGCCAGCAGCAAGACAGGGGGCCCGCCGGTCTATGGCTACACCTTC.

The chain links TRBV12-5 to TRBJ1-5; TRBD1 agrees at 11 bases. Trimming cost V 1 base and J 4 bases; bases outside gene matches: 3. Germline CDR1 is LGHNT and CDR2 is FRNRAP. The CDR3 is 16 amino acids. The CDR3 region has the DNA TGTGCTAGTGGTTTGGCCTGGGACAGGGGGAATCAGCCCCAGCATTTT. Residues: CASGLAWDRGNQPQHF.

In nucleotides, the CDR3 is TGTGCCAGCAGCAAAGGGGGCTTGAGCAATCAGCCCCAGCATTTT. It specifies CASSKGGLSNQPQHF. This rearrangement joins TRBV21-1 to TRBJ1-5; the table's D call, TRBD1, was not checked against the DNA. TRBV21-1 is a recognized pseudogene. This CDR3 comprises 15 residues.

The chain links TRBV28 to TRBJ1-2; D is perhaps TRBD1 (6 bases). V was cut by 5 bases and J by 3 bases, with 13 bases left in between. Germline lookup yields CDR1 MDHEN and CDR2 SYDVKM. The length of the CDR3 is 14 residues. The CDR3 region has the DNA TGTGCCAGCAGTGAACAGGGACCTGACTATGGCTACACCTTC. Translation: CASSEQGPDYGYTF.

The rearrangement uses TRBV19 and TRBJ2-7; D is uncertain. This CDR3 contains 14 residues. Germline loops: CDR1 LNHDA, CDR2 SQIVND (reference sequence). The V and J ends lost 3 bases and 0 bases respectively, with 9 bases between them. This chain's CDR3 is CASSIQASSYEQYF. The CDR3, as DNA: TGTGCCAGTAGTATTCAAGCCTCCTCCTACGAGCAGTACTTC.

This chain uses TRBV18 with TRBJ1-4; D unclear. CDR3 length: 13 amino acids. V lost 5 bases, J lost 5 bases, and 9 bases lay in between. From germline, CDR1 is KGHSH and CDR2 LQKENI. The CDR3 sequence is CASSSDSNEKLFF. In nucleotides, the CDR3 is TGTGCCAGCTCATCCGATAGCAATGAAAAACTGTTTTTT. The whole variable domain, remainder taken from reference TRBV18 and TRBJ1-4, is NAGVMQNPRHLVRRRGQEARLRCSPMKGHSHVYWYRQLPEEGLKFMVYLQKENIIDESGMPKERFSAEFPKEGPSILRIQQVVRGDSAAYFCASSSDSNEKLFFGSGTQLSVL.

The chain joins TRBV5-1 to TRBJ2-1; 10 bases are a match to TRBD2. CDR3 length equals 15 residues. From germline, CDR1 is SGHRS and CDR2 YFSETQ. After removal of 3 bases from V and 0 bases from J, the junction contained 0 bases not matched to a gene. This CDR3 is CASSSSGGSYNEQFF. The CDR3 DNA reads TGCGCCAGCAGCTCTAGCGGGGGCTCCTACAATGAGCAGTTCTTC.

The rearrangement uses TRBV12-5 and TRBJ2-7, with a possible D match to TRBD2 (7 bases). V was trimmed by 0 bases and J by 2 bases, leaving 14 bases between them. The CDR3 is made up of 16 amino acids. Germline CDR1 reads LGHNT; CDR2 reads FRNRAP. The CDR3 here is CASGLVLGGGTYEQYF. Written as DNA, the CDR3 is TGTGCTAGTGGTTTGGTACTGGGCGGGGGCACCTACGAGCAGTACTTC.

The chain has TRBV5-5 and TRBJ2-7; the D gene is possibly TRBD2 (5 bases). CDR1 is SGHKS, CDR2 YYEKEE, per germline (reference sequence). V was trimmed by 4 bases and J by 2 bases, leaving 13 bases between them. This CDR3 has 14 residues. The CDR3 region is CASSPDGNPYEQYF. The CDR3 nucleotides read TGTGCCAGCAGCCCCGACGGGAATCCCTACGAGCAGTACTTC. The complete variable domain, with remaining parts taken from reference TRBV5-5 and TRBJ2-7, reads DAGVTQSPTHLIKTRGQQVTLRCSPISGHKSVSWYQQVLGQGPQFIFQYYEKEERGRGNFPDRFSARQFPNYSSELNVNALLLGDSALYLCASSPDGNPYEQYFGPGTRLTVT.

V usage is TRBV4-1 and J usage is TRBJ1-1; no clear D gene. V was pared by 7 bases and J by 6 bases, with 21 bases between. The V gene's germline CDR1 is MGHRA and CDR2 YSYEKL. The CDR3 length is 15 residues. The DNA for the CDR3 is TGCGCCAGCACGCCCATCGGAGCAGCCGTCTCTGAAGCTTTCTTT. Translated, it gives CASTPIGAAVSEAFF.

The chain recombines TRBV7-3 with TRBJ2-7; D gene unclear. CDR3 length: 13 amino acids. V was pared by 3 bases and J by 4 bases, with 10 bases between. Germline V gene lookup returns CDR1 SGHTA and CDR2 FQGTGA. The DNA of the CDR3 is TGTGCCAGCAGCTTGAGTCCCTCTTACGAGCAGTACTTC. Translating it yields CASSLSPSYEQYF.

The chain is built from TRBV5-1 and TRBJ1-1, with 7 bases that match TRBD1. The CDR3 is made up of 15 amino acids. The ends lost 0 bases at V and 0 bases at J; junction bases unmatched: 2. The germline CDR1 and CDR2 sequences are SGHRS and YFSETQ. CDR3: CASSLAGQLNTEAFF. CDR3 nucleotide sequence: TGCGCCAGCAGCTTGGCGGGACAGTTGAACACTGAAGCTTTCTTT.

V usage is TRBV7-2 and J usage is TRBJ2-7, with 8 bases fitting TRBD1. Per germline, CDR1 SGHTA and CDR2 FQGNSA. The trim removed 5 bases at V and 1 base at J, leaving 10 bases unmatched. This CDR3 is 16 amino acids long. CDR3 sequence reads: CASSRMRTGLSYEQYF. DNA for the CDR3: TGTGCCAGCAGCCGTATGAGGACAGGGTTATCCTACGAGCAGTACTTC.

CDR3 nucleotide sequence: TGTGCCAGCAGTTTTGGCCGGGACTATGGCTACACCTTC. Its protein product is CASSFGRDYGYTF. The chain has TRBV12-3 or TRBV12-4 and TRBJ1-2; D not resolved. There are 13 residues in the CDR3. V dropped 3 bases and J dropped 3 bases, with 8 bases sitting between them.